This T cell receptor beta chain was retrieved from a study of CD8+CD57+ T cells in acquired aplastic anemia. CD8+CD57+ cell expansion had been shown by flow cytometry in patients chosen for sequencing. Every patient was diagnosed with severe acquired aplastic anemia. Patient blood was sampled before any therapy had been received. The CDR3 runs to 13 residues. Germline V gene data show CDR1 as SGHVS and CDR2 as FQNEAQ. Trimming left V 4 bases short and J 8 bases short, with 14 bases between. According to the study, genomic DNA was the template for TCR beta VDJ and CDR3 profiling. TCRdb re-called the reads through MiXCR, storing one row per CDR3 protein. This table has roughly 200,000 distinct CDR3 sequences, roughly 65% appearing once.

The chain couples TRBV7-8 to TRBJ1-1; tentative D call: TRBD1 (5 bases). The sample consisted of sorted CD4+, CD8+, or CD8+CD57+ T cells (not recorded which) from PBMCs. This TCR was sampled from a human donor with aplastic anemia. The CDR3 nucleotides read TGTGCCAGCAGCTCCATCAGCTGGGGGGAAGCTTTCTTT. Its translation is CASSSISWGEAFF. The full variable domain, with the rest looked up from reference TRBV7-8 and TRBJ1-1, is GAGVSQSPRYKVAKRGQDVALRCDPISGHVSLFWYQQALGQGPEFLTYFQNEAQLDKSGLPSDRFFAERPEGSVSTLKIQRTQQEDSAVYLCASSSISWGEAFFGQGTRLTVV.